The present T cell receptor (beta chain) was sequenced within a study of T cells in Graves' hyperthyroidism and ophthalmopathy. This clonotype has a handful of counts. Germline CDR1 KGHDR, CDR2 SFDVKD. This CDR3 contains 16 residues. V was shortened by 2 bases and J by 3 bases, with 15 bases between the two germline ends. Template material for amplifying TCR beta CDR3 regions consisted of RNA transcripts. The primer set for the first-round RT-PCR of the TCR CDR3 was HTBI. TCRdb redid the calling of the multiplex PCR reads with MiXCR, one entry per CDR3 protein. The sample holds hundreds of thousands of distinct CDR3 sequences, 15% to 18% seen once.

Sequenced material: blood. The clonotype originates from a woman under 30 with Graves' hyperthyroidism. The chain employs TRBV24-1 and TRBJ1-2, with unresolved D. This CDR3 reads CATSDSTSAGDYGYTF. DNA of the CDR3: TGTGCCACCAGTGATTCCACCTCGGCTGGGGACTATGGCTACACCTTC.